Each of the 3 T cell receptor beta chains below was sequenced from the same sample in a study of OX40 agonist ivuxolimab in advanced cancers. Using immunoSEQ multiplex PCR, the repertoire was profiled, and TCRdb retains in-frame clones only, with some absent. The repertoire includes about 62,000 clones, 92% of them detected once, and roughly 0.6% sits in the top ten. The sequencing used CD4+ or CD8+ T cells sorted from blood, collected in a trial of the OX40 agonist ivuxolimab. Receptors were obtained from an adult with an advanced solid tumor such as melanoma, head and neck, liver or kidney cancer.

The J gene is TRBJ2-7, the V gene TRBV21-1; TRBD1 is the table's D call and was not checked against the DNA. TRBV21-1 is classified as a pseudogene. The CDR3 has 16 residues. The CDR3 nucleotides read TGTGCCAGCATTTGTACAGGGGGCCAACCCTCCTACGAGCAGTACTTC. Translating it yields CASICTGGQPSYEQYF.

The chain has TRBV11-2 and TRBJ2-5; 9 bases agree with TRBD2. This CDR3 is built from 15 residues. Germline CDR1 reads SGHAT; CDR2 reads FQNNGV. The V gene end was trimmed by 2 bases and the J gene end by 4 bases; junction bases not matched to a gene: 5. The CDR3 is CASSLRAGGGETQYF. CDR3 nucleotide sequence: TGTGCCAGCAGCTTACGGGCGGGAGGGGGAGAGACCCAGTACTTC.

The CDR3 sequence: CASSFAGHANTGELFF. DNA of the CDR3: TGCGCCAGCAGTTTTGCGGGACACGCGAACACCGGGGAGCTGTTTTTT. The rearrangement uses TRBV5-1 and TRBJ2-2; D possibly uses TRBD1 or TRBD2 (6 bases each). The CDR3 spans 16 residues. Germline CDR1 and CDR2: SGHRS and YFSETQ. V dropped 5 bases and J dropped 0 bases, with 14 bases sitting between them.